This T cell receptor (beta chain) emerged from a study of T cells in women clearing cervical HPV infection (dated by TCRdb to the late 2010s). Background on the whole study: The cases were 25 to 30 women with histologically confirmed HPV16-related CIN3 or worse, and 2 of these cases were invasive cancers. The controls were around 26 women whose single incident HPV16 infection cleared within 12 months with no development of precancer or cancer. Case blood was taken at the visit when the lesion was first identified, whereas control blood was taken when infection was no longer detected. For cases, a median interval of 149 days, with an interquartile range of 90 to 200 days, was observed between lesion detection and blood sampling. Since only a few of the women had HLA typing available, the possibility that HLA type was acting as a confounder could not be ruled out. The exploratory proof-of-principle case-control study was nested within the Guanacaste HPV Natural History Study in Costa Rica and compared TCR repertoires across cervical HPV16 outcomes. Cases and controls were matched on age within five years and on year of sample collection. A median age of roughly 33 years was observed in cases versus 38 to 40 in controls, and no significant differences in baseline characteristics were found. The parent cohort enrolled about 10,000 women aged 18 or older in Guanacaste, Costa Rica, during about 1992 to 1995 and followed them for six to eight years. As quality controls, five blinded duplicates were added to each group, bringing the total to 60 or so samples made up of around 50 participants and 10 replicates.

A remark on this clone: Its antigen has not been determined. The sequenced fragment ends 3 residues before the CDR3 boundary, so the rest is inferred from the germline J gene.

The study at large found these results: Cases were distinguished from controls with an estimated AUC of about 0.78 by random forest classifiers combining richness and V gene abundances. The cross-sectional design could not show whether associations preceded infection or resulted from it; effector/memory subsets and HPV-specific T cells were not isolated. Because T-cell numbers per sample were unknown, differences in richness could reflect varying T-cell content rather than repertoire biology. Cases had lower TRBV6-7 relative abundance than controls (around 0.11% versus 0.15%; Bonferroni P = 0.0008). Across sequencing depths, CIN3+ cases showed significantly higher TCR repertoire richness than controls, but evenness did not differ between the groups.

The CDR3 numbers 13 residues from cysteine through phenylalanine. Of the CDR3's DNA, 30 bases were read; they are in frame from base 1. The germline V gene (reference sequence) sets CDR1 to SGHNT and CDR2 to YYREEE. The junction carries 9 bases between V and J, which are trimmed by 2 bases and 7 bases respectively. The immunoSEQ assay used multiplex PCR to amplify TCR beta CDR3 regions from an average of about 1,200 ng of genomic DNA per sample. The assay corrected primer bias using a complete synthetic TCR repertoire to establish an amplification baseline. The amplicons were sequenced using the Illumina platform. Per the authors' processing: Sequences were error-corrected by clustering with frequency ratios and a modified nearest-neighbor algorithm and were then analyzed in the immunoSEQ Analyzer with IMGT gene definitions. TCR richness and evenness were averaged over 20 rarefaction repeats at each rarefaction depth, excluding samples with fewer sequences than the depth. Wilcoxon rank sum tests with FDR correction were used to compare relative abundances of V, D and J genes between the groups. In the blinded duplicates, the intraclass correlation was 90% to 96% for TCR richness and averaged about 80% across roughly 70 gene segments. Held by TCRdb, this immuneACCESS table contains in-frame sequences only and omits some clones. Under half of the omission traces to an unresolved V gene where checked; the cause of the rest is unknown. D and trimming come from the DNA, and the V and J calls and clone size come from that table. The data table for this sample lists 15,000 to 20,000 clones. Clones ranked in the top ten supply about 10% of the sample.

Every participant had a single incident cervical HPV16 infection, and prevalent HPV16 infections were excluded. Cervical HPV DNA was detected with MY09/MY11 PCR, and genotyping was done with dot-blot hybridization. Approximately 15 mL of heparinized blood was centrifuged, after which the buffy coat was aliquoted, frozen at -30 degrees C, and then stored at -80 degrees C. Genomic DNA was extracted from buffy coat specimens using QIAGEN kits. The sequence links TRBV5-4 to TRBJ2-2; a tentative D match to TRBD2 spans 6 bases. The sequenced sample consisted of blood buffy coat. This TCR was recovered from a woman between 18 and 70 years old with a cervical HPV16 infection that either progressed to CIN3+ or cleared (not recorded which). The CDR3 DNA, read in part, is TGTGCCAGCAGCTTCGGAGGGTTCGGGGAG. Its protein reads: CASSFGGFGE. Given in full, the CDR3 is CASSFGGFGELFF.